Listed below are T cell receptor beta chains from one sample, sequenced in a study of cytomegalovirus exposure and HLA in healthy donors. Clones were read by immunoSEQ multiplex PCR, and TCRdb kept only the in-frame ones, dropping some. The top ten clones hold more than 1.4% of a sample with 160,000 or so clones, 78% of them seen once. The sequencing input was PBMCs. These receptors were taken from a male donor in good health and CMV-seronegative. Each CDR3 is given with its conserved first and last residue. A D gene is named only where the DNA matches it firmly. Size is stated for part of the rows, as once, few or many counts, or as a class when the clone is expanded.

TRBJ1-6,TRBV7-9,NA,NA,TGTGCCAGCAGCTTGGGGGCAGTTAATTCACCCCTCCACTTT,CASSLGAVNSPLHF
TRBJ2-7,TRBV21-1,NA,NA,TGTGCCAGCAGCTACCTACCGGGACTAGCGGCCGGGGAGCAGTACTTC,CASSYLPGLAAGEQYF
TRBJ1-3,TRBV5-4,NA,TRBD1,TGTGCCAGCAGCACGGACAGGGGTGGAAACACCATATATTTT,CASSTDRGGNTIYF
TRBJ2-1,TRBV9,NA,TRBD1,TGTGCCAGCAGCGTGACAGGGGGTTCCTACAATGAGCAGTTCTTC,CASSVTGGSYNEQFF
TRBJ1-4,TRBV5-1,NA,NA,TGCGCCAGCAGCTTGGCCCAGGGAACCCTTAGGGAAAAACTGTTTTTT,CASSLAQGTLREKLFF
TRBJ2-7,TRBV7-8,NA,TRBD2,TGTGCCAGCAGCCCGCCGGTCAGCGGGAGTTACGAGCAGTACTTC,CASSPPVSGSYEQYF
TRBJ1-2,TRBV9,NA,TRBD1,TGTGCCAGCAGTACAGGGGTAAACAGTGGCTACACCTTC,CASSTGVNSGYTF
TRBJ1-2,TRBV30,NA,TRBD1,TGTGCCTGGAGTAGGGACAGGGGTTATGGCTACACCTTC,CAWSRDRGYGYTF
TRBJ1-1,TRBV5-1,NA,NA,TGCGCCAGCAGCACGGGACATATGATGAACACTGAAGCTTTCTTT,CASSTGHMMNTEAFF
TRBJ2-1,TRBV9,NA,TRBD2,TGTGCCAGCAGCGTCAAACCACTAGCGGGAGTAGTATTTGAGCAGTTCTTC,CASSVKPLAGVVFEQFF
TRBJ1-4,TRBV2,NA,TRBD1,TGTGCCAGCAGCCTTGACAGGGGAAAACTGTTTTTT,CASSLDRGKLFF
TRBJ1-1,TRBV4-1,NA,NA,TGCGCCAGCAGCCAAGCCCCAGGGGCCGTGAACACTGAAGCTTTCTTT,CASSQAPGAVNTEAFF
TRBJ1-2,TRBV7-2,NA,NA,TGTGCCAGCAGCTTAGCGGGGCAGGGATATGGCTACACCTTC,CASSLAGQGYGYTF
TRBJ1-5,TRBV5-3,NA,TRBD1,TGTGCCAGAAGCTTGGACAGGGGGTGCCTAAGGAATCAGCCCCAGCATTTT,CARSLDRGCLRNQPQHF
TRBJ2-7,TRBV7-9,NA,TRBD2,TGTGCCAGCAGCTCGCTACTAGCGGGGGGCATCTACGAGCAGTACTTC,CASSSLLAGGIYEQYF
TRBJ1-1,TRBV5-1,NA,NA,TGCGCCAGCAGCTTGGAGGGAGGCTTGGTACCTTTCTTT,CASSLEGGLVPFF
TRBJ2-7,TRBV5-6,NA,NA,TGTGCCAGCAGCTTGGTAGCCCGCAATAACGAGCAGTACTTC,CASSLVARNNEQYF
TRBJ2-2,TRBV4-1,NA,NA,TGCGCCAGCAGCCAAGTTCCAGCCGGGGAGCTGTTTTTT,CASSQVPAGELFF
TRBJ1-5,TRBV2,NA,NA,TGTGCCAGCAGGATACAGGGTGGCAATCAGCCCCAGCATTTT,CASRIQGGNQPQHF
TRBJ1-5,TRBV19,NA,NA,TGTGCCAGTAGCATAGGGACCTCGGGGCAGCCCCAGCATTTT,CASSIGTSGQPQHF
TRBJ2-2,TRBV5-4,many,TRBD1,TGTGCCAGCAGACGAGACAGGGGAGTCACCGGGGAGCTGTTTTTT,CASRRDRGVTGELFF
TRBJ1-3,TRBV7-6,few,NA,TGTGCCAGCAGCCCCCACCGAGCGGCTGGAAACACCATATATTTT,CASSPHRAAGNTIYF
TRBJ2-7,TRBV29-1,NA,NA,TGCAGCGTCGTATCGGGACAACGCTACGAGCAGTACTTC,CSVVSGQRYEQYF